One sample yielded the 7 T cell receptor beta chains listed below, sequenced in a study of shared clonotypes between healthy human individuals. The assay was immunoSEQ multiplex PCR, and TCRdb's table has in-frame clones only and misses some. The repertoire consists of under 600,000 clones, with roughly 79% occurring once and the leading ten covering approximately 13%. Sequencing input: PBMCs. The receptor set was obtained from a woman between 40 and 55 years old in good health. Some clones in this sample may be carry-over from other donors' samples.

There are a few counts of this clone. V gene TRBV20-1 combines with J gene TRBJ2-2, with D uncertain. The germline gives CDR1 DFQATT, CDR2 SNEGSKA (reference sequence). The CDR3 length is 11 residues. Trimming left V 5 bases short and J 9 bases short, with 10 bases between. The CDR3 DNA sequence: TGCAGTGCTCCGCGATCCCGGGAGCTGTTTTTT. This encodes CSAPRSRELFF.

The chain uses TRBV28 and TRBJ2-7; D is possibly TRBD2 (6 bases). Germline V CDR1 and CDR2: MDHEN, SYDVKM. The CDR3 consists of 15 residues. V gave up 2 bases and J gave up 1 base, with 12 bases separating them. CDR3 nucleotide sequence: TGTGCCAGCAGTTTACCCCGGACTAAATCCTACGAGCAGTACTTC. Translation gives CASSLPRTKSYEQYF.

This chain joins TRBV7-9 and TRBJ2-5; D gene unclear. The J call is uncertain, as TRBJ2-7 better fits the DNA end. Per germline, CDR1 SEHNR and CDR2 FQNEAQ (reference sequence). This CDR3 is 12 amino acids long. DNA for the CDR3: TGTGCCAGCAGCTCCCTGTTGTACGAGCAGTACTTC. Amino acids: CASSSLLYEQYF.

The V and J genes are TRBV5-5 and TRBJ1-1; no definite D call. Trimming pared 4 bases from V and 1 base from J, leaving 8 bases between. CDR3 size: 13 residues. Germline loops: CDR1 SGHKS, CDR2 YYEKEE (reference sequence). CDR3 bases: TGTGCCAGCAGCATAGAAAAGAACACTGAAGCTTTCTTT. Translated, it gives CASSIEKNTEAFF.

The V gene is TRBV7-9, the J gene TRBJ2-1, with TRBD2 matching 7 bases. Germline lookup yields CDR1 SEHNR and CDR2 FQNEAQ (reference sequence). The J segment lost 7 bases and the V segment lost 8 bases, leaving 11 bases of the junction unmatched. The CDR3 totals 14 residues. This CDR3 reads CASPGEGLGNEQFF. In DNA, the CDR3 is TGTGCCAGCCCGGGGGAGGGCCTGGGAAATGAGCAGTTCTTC.

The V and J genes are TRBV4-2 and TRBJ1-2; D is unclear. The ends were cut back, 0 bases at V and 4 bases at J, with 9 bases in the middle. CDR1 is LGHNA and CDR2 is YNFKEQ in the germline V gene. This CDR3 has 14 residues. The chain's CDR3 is CASSQDRQLYGYTF. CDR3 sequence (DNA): TGTGCCAGCAGCCAAGATCGACAACTCTATGGCTACACCTTC.

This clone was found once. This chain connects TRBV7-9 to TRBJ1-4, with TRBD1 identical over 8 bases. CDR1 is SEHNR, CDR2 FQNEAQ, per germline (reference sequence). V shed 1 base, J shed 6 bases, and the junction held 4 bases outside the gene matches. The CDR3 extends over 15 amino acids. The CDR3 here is CASSLGTGMDEKLFF. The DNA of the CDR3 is TGTGCCAGCAGCTTAGGGACAGGGATGGATGAAAAACTGTTTTTT.